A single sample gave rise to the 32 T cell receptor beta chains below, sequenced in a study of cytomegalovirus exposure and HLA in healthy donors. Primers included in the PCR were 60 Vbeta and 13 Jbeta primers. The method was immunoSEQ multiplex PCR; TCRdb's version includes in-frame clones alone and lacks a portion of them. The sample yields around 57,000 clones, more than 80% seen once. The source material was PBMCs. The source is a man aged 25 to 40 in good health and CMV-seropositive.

CDR3 in amino acids: CASSPSGRIEQYF. The CDR3 DNA is TGTGCCAGCAGCCCGAGCGGGAGAATAGAGCAGTACTTC. V is TRBV7-9 and J is TRBJ2-7; TRBD2 matches 8 bases. Germline assignment: CDR1 SEHNR and CDR2 FQNEAQ (reference sequence). J gave up 7 bases and V 5 bases, and 7 bases lay outside the gene matches. The CDR3 loop spans 13 amino acids.

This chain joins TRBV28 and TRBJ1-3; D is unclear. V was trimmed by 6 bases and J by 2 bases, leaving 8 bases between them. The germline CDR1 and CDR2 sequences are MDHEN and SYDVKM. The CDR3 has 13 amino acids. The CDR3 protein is CASRPSAGNTIYF. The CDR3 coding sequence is TGTGCCAGCAGACCCTCGGCTGGAAACACCATATATTTT.

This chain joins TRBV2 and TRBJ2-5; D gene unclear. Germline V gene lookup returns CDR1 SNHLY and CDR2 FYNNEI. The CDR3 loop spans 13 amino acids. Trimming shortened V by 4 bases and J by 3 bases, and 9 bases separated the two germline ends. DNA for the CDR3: TGTGCCAGCAGTGCGGTGTTTGAAGAGACCCAGTACTTC. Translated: CASSAVFEETQYF. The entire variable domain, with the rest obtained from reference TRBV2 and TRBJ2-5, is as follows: EPEVTQTPSHQVTQMGQEVILRCVPISNHLYFYWYRQILGQKVEFLVSFYNNEISEKSEIFDDQFSVERPDGSNFTLKIRSTKLEDSAMYFCASSAVFEETQYFGPGTRLLVL.

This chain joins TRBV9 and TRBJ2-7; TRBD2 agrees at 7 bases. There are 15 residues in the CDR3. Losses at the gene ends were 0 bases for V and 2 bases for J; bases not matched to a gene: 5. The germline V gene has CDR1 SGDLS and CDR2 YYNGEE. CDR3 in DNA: TGTGCCAGCAGCGTAGCAGCTAGCGGTGCCTACGAGCAGTACTTC. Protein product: CASSVAASGAYEQYF.

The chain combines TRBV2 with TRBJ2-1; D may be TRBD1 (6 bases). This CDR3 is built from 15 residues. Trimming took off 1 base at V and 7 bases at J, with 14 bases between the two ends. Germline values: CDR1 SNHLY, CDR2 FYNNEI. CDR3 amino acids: CASSEVGARGNEQFF. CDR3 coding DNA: TGTGCCAGCAGTGAAGTGGGGGCGAGGGGAAATGAGCAGTTCTTC.

The CDR3 DNA reads TGTGCCACCCTTAGACTAGCGGGGTTTCAAGAGACCCAGTACTTC. This sequence encodes CATLRLAGFQETQYF. This chain links TRBV6-5 with TRBJ2-5; the match to TRBD2 covers 11 bases. The CDR3 covers 15 residues. Germline CDR1 MNHEY, CDR2 SVGAGI. J gave up 2 bases and V 10 bases, and 9 bases lay outside the gene matches.

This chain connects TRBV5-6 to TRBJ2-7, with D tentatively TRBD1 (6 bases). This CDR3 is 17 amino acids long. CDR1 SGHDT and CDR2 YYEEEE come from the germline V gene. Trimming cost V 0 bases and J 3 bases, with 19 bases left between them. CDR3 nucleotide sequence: TGTGCCAGCAGCTTGGCCGGACAGATCCTAAGAGGCTACGAGCAGTACTTC. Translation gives CASSLAGQILRGYEQYF.

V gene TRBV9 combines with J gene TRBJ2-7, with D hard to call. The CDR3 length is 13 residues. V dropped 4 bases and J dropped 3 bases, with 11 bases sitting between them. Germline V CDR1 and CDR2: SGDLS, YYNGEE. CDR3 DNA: TGTGCCAGCAGCCCCTCACCGAGCTACGAGCAGTACTTC. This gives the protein CASSPSPSYEQYF.

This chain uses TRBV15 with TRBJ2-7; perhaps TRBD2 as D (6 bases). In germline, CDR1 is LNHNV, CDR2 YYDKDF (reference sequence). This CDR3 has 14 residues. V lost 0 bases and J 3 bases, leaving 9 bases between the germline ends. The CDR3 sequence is CATSRDGTYYEQYF. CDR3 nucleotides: TGTGCCACCAGCAGAGATGGGACTTACTACGAGCAGTACTTC.

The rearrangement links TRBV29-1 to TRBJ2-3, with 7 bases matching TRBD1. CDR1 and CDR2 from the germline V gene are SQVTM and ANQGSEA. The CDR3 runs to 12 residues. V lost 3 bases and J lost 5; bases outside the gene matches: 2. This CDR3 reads CSVDRQGDTQYF. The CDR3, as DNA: TGCAGCGTTGATCGACAGGGAGATACGCAGTATTTT.

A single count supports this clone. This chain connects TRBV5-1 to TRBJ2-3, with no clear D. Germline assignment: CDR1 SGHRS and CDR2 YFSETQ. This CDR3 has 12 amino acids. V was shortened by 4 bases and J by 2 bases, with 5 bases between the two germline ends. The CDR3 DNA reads TGCGCCAGCAGCCCTACCACAGATACGCAGTATTTT. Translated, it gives CASSPTTDTQYF. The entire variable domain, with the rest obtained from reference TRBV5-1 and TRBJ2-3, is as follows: KAGVTQTPRYLIKTRGQQVTLSCSPISGHRSVSWYQQTPGQGLQFLFEYFSETQRNKGNFPGRFSGRQFSNSRSEMNVSTLELGDSALYLCASSPTTDTQYFGPGTRLTVL.

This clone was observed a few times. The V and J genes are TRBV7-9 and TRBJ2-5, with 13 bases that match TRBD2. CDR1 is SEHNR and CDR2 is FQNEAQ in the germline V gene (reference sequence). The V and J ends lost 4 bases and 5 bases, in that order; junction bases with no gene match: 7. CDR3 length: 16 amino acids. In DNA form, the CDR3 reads TGTGCCAGCAGCTCCACTAGCGGGAGGGCGGGGGAGACCCAGTACTTC. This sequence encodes CASSSTSGRAGETQYF.

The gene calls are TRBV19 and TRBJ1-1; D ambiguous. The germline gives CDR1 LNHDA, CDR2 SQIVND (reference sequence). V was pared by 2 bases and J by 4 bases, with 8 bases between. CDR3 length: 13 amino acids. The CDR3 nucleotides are TGTGCCAGTAGTATAAATCGGGGCACTGAAGCTTTCTTT. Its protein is CASSINRGTEAFF. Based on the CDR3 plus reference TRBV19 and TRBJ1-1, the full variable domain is DGGITQSPKYLFRKEGQNVTLSCEQNLNHDAMYWYRQDPGQGLRLIYYSQIVNDFQKGDIAEGYSVSREKKESFPLTVTSAQKNPTAFYLCASSINRGTEAFFGQGTRLTVV.

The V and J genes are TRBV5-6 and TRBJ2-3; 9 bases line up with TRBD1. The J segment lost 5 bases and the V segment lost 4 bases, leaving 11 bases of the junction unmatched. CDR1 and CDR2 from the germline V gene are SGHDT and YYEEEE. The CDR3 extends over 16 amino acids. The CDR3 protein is CASSRGTGGAVDTQYF. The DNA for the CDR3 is TGTGCCAGCAGCCGCGGAACAGGGGGCGCGGTAGATACGCAGTATTTT.

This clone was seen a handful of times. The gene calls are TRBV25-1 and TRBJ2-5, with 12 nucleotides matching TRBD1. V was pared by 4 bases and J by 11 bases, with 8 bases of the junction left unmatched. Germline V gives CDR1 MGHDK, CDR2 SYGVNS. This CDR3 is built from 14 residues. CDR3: CASSGDRGRFGQYF. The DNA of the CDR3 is TGTGCCAGCAGTGGGGACAGGGGGCGCTTTGGGCAGTACTTC. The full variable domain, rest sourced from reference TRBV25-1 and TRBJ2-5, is EADIYQTPRYLVIGTGKKITLECSQTMGHDKMYWYQQDPGMELHLIHYSYGVNSTEKGDLSSESTVSRIRTEHFPLTLESARPSHTSQYLCASSGDRGRFGQYFGPGTRLLVL.

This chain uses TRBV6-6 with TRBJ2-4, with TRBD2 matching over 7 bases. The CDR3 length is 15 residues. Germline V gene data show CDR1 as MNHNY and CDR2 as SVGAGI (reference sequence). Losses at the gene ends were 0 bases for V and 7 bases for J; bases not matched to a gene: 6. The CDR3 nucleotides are TGTGCCAGCAGTTACTCGACTAGCCCAGGGAACATTCAGTACTTC. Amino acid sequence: CASSYSTSPGNIQYF.

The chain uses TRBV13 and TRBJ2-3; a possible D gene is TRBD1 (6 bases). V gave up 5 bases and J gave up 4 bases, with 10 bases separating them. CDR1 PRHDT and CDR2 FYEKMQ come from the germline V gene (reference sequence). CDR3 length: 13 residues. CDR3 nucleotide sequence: TGTGCCAGCAGCCCAACAGGGCCAGATACGCAGTATTTT. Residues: CASSPTGPDTQYF.

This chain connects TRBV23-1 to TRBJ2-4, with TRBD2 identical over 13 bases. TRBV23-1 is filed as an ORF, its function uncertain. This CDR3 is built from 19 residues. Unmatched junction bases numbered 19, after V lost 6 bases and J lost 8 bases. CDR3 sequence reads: CASSSQGLAGDPAGDIQYF. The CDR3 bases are TGCGCCAGCAGCTCCCAAGGACTAGCGGGAGACCCGGCAGGGGACATTCAGTACTTC.

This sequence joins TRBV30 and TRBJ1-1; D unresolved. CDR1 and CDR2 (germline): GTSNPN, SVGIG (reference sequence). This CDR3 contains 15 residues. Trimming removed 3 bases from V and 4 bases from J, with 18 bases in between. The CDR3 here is CAWRPPTPASTEAFF. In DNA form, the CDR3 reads TGTGCCTGGAGACCACCCACCCCAGCGAGCACTGAAGCTTTCTTT.

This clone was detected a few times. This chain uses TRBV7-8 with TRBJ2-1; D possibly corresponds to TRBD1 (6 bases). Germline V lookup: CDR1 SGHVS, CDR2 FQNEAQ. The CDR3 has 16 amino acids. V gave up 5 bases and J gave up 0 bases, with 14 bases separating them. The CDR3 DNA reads TGTGCCAGCAGCCCCGGACAGCCGCTCTCCTACAATGAGCAGTTCTTC. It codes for CASSPGQPLSYNEQFF.

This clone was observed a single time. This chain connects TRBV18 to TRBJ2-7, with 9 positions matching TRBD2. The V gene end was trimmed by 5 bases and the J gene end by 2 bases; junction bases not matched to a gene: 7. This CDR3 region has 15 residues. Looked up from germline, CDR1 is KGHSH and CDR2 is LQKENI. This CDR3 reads CASSFLAGNAYEQYF. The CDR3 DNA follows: TGTGCCAGCTCATTCCTAGCGGGAAACGCCTACGAGCAGTACTTC.

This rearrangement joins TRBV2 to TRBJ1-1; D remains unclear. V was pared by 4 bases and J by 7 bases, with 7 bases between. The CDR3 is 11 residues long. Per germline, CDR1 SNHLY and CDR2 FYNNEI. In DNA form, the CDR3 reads TGTGCCAGCAGTGCCCCGGGTGAAGCTTTCTTT. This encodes CASSAPGEAFF.

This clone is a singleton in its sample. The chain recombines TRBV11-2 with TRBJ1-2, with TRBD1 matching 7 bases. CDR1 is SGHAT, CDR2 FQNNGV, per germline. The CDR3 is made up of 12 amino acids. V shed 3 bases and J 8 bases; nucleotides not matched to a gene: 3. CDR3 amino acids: CASSFQGDGYTF. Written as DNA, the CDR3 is TGTGCCAGCAGCTTTCAGGGGGACGGCTACACCTTC.

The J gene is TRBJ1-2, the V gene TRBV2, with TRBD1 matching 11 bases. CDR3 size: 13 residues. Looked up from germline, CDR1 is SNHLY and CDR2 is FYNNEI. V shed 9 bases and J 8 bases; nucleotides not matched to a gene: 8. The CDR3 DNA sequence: TGTGCCAGTAAGGACAGGGGGCGATGCGGCTACACCTTC. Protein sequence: CASKDRGRCGYTF.

The CDR3 nucleotides are TGTGCCAGCAGTGAGGCAGGGGGAATTGGTCAGCCCCAGCATTTT. It is translated as CASSEAGGIGQPQHF. The rearrangement joins TRBV2 to TRBJ1-5; 7 nucleotides agree with TRBD1. J gave up 6 bases and V 3 bases, and 8 bases lay outside the gene matches. The germline V gene has CDR1 SNHLY and CDR2 FYNNEI. CDR3 length: 15 residues.

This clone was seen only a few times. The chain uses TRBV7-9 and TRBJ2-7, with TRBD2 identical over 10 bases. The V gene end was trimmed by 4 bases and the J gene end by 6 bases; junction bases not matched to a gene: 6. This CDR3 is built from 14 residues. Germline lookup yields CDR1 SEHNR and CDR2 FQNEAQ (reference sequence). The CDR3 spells CASSSSGSYSEQYF. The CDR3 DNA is TGTGCCAGCAGCTCTAGCGGGAGCTATAGCGAGCAGTACTTC.

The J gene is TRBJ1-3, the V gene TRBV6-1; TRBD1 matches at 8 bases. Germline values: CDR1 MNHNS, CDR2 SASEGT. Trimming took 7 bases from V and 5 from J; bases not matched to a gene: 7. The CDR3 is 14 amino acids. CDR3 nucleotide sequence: TGTGCCAGCATGGACAGGGCCTCCCGAAACACCATATATTTT. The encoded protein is CASMDRASRNTIYF.

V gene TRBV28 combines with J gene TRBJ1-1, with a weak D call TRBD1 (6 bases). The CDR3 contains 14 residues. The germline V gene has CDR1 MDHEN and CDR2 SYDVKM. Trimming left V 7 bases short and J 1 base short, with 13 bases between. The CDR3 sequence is CASIDRRRNTEAFF. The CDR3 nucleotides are TGTGCCAGCATTGACAGGAGGCGGAACACTGAAGCTTTCTTT.

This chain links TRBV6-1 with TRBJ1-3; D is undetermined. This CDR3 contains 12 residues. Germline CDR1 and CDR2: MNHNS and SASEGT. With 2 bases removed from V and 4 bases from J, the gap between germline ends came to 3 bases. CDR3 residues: CASSEIGNTIYF. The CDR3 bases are TGTGCCAGCAGTGAAATAGGAAACACCATATATTTT.

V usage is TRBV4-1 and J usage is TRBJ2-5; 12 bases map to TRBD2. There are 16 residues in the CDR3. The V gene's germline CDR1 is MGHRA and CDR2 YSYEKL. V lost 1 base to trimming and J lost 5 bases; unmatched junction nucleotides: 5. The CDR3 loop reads CASSQGKTSGSETQYF. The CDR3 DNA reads TGCGCCAGCAGCCAAGGAAAGACTAGCGGGAGTGAGACCCAGTACTTC.

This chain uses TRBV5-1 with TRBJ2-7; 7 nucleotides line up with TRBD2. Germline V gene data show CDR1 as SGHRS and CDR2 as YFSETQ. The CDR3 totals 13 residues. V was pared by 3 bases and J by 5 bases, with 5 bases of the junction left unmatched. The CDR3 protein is CASSYSAGDEQYF. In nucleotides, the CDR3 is TGCGCCAGCAGCTACAGCGCGGGGGACGAGCAGTACTTC.

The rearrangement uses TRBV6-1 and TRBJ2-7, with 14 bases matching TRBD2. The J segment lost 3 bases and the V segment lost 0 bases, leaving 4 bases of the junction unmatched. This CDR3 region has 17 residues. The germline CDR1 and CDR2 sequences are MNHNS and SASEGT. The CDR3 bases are TGTGCCAGCAGTGAAGCGGGGACTAGCGGGAGAGTCTACGAGCAGTACTTC. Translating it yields CASSEAGTSGRVYEQYF.